This is a list of T cell receptor beta chains from one sample in a study of blood T cell repertoires in COVID-19. Sequencing used immunoSEQ multiplex PCR; TCRdb keeps in-frame clones, though not all of them. The sample records 150,000 or so clones, about 80% being singletons. The sample consisted of PBMCs or T cells enriched from blood (not recorded which). These TCRs come from a man aged 45-65 years who had recovered from COVID-19. Both conserved end residues are part of each CDR3. A D gene is named only where the DNA matches it firmly. Clone size is shown for a subset of rows, as once, few, many or a class of expanded clone.

abundance: -; v_gene: TRBV9; j_gene: TRBJ1-3; d_gene: -; CDR3aa: CASSVGRNWENSGNTIYF; CDR3nt: TGTGCCAGCAGCGTAGGCAGAAACTGGGAGAATTCTGGAAACACCATATATTTT
abundance: -; v_gene: TRBV29-1; j_gene: TRBJ1-2; d_gene: TRBD1; CDR3aa: CSVEKRQGLYGYTF; CDR3nt: TGCAGCGTTGAAAAGAGACAGGGGTTGTATGGCTACACCTTC
abundance: -; v_gene: TRBV4-3; j_gene: TRBJ2-7; d_gene: -; CDR3aa: CASSGGFRDEQYF; CDR3nt: TGCGCCAGCAGCGGAGGGTTCCGGGACGAGCAGTACTTC
abundance: once; v_gene: TRBV5-1; j_gene: TRBJ1-4; d_gene: -; CDR3aa: CASSLTGSEKLFF; CDR3nt: TGCGCCAGCAGCTTGACAGGGAGTGAAAAACTGTTTTTT
abundance: -; v_gene: TRBV7-2; j_gene: TRBJ2-5; d_gene: -; CDR3aa: CASSFQGWETQYF; CDR3nt: TGTGCCAGCAGCTTTCAGGGTTGGGAGACCCAGTACTTC
abundance: -; v_gene: TRBV30; j_gene: TRBJ2-1; d_gene: TRBD2; CDR3aa: CAWSAERLAIGNEQFF; CDR3nt: TGTGCCTGGAGTGCTGAGAGACTAGCGATTGGTAATGAGCAGTTCTTC
abundance: -; v_gene: TRBV4-2; j_gene: TRBJ1-1; d_gene: TRBD1; CDR3aa: CASSQKTGTGAANTEAFF; CDR3nt: TGTGCCAGCAGCCAAAAGACCGGGACAGGGGCGGCGAACACTGAAGCTTTCTTT
abundance: few; v_gene: TRBV9; j_gene: TRBJ1-6; d_gene: -; CDR3aa: CASSVAGVSTPLHF; CDR3nt: TGTGCCAGCAGCGTAGCCGGAGTCAGTACACCCCTCCACTTT
abundance: -; v_gene: TRBV24-1; j_gene: TRBJ2-5; d_gene: -; CDR3aa: CATSDSTAIQETQYF; CDR3nt: TGTGCCACCAGTGATTCGACAGCTATCCAAGAGACCCAGTACTTC
abundance: -; v_gene: TRBV7-3; j_gene: TRBJ2-1; d_gene: -; CDR3aa: CASSLAGSPNEQFF; CDR3nt: TGTGCCAGCAGCTTAGCGGGAAGCCCCAATGAGCAGTTCTTC
abundance: -; v_gene: TRBV29-1; j_gene: TRBJ2-6; d_gene: -; CDR3aa: CSVVTGSGANVLTF; CDR3nt: TGCAGCGTTGTAACCGGCTCTGGGGCCAACGTCCTGACTTTC
abundance: few; v_gene: TRBV9; j_gene: TRBJ1-4; d_gene: TRBD1; CDR3aa: CASSPGQGRTNEKLFF; CDR3nt: TGTGCCAGCAGCCCTGGACAGGGTCGAACTAATGAAAAACTGTTTTTT
abundance: many; v_gene: TRBV10-3; j_gene: TRBJ1-5; d_gene: TRBD1; CDR3aa: CAISQGTGTYQPQHF; CDR3nt: TGTGCCATCAGCCAAGGGACAGGGACGTATCAGCCCCAGCATTTT
abundance: -; v_gene: TRBV19; j_gene: TRBJ2-2; d_gene: -; CDR3aa: CASSTGVPGELFF; CDR3nt: TGTGCCAGTAGTACAGGGGTCCCCGGGGAGCTGTTTTTT
abundance: -; v_gene: TRBV6-6; j_gene: TRBJ1-2; d_gene: -; CDR3aa: CASSFRGLVYGYTF; CDR3nt: TGTGCCAGCAGTTTCAGGGGCCTTGTCTATGGCTACACCTTC
abundance: -; v_gene: TRBV2; j_gene: TRBJ1-2; d_gene: -; CDR3aa: CASTEERGGSRLSRYGYTF; CDR3nt: TGTGCCAGCACCGAGGAAAGGGGGGGCAGTCGTCTGTCTCGCTATGGCTACACCTTC
abundance: -; v_gene: TRBV18; j_gene: TRBJ1-1; d_gene: TRBD1; CDR3aa: CASSGGQGNTEAFF; CDR3nt: TGTGCCAGCTCGGGCGGACAGGGGAACACTGAAGCTTTCTTT
abundance: -; v_gene: TRBV7-2; j_gene: TRBJ2-7; d_gene: TRBD1; CDR3aa: CASSPRDRGAYEQYF; CDR3nt: TGTGCCAGCAGCCCCCGGGACAGGGGGGCCTACGAGCAGTACTTC
abundance: -; v_gene: TRBV18; j_gene: TRBJ2-4; d_gene: -; CDR3aa: CASSRGVGAKNIQYF; CDR3nt: TGTGCCAGCTCACGGGGGGTTGGAGCCAAAAACATTCAGTACTTC
abundance: once; v_gene: TRBV9; j_gene: TRBJ1-1; d_gene: TRBD1; CDR3aa: CASSPRQGANTEAFF; CDR3nt: TGTGCCAGCAGCCCCCGACAGGGGGCTAACACTGAAGCTTTCTTT
abundance: -; v_gene: TRBV11-1; j_gene: TRBJ1-2; d_gene: TRBD1; CDR3aa: CASSLASGQGGGYTF; CDR3nt: TGTGCCAGCAGCTTAGCGTCCGGACAGGGTGGAGGCTACACCTTC
abundance: -; v_gene: TRBV7-2; j_gene: TRBJ1-2; d_gene: TRBD1; CDR3aa: CASSLEDGTAGYGYTF; CDR3nt: TGTGCCAGCAGCTTAGAGGACGGGACAGCTGGCTATGGCTACACCTTC